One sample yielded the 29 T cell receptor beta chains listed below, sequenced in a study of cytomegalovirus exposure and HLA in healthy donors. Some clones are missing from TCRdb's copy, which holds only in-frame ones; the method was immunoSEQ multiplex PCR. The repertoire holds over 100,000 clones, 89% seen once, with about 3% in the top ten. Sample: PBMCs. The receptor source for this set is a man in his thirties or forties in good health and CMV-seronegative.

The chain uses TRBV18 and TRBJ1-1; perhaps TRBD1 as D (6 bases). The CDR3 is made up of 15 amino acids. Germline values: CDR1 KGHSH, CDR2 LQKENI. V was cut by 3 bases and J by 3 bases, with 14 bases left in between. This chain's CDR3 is CASSPPHRAYTEAFF. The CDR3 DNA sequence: TGTGCCAGCTCACCCCCCCACAGGGCTTACACTGAAGCTTTCTTT.

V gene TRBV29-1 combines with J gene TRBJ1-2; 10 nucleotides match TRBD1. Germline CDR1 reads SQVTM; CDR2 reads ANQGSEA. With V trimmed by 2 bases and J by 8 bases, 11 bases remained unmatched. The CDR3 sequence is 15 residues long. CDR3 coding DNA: TGCAGCGTTGAAAGGGACAGGGGTTTGAGTCGAGGCTACACCTTC. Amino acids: CSVERDRGLSRGYTF. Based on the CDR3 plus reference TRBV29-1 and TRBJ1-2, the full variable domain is SAVISQKPSRDICQRGTSLTIQCQVDSQVTMMFWYRQQPGQSLTLIATANQGSEATYESGFVIDKFPISRPNLTFSTLTVSNMSPEDSSIYLCSVERDRGLSRGYTFGSGTRLTVV.

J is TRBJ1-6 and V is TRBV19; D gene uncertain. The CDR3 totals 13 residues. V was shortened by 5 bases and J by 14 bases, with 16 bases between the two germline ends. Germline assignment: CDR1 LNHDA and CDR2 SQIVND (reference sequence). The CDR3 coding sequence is TGTGCCAGTAGTGAACAGAGTCTTTCGGCCCTCCACTTT. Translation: CASSEQSLSALHF. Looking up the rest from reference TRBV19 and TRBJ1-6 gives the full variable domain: DGGITQSPKYLFRKEGQNVTLSCEQNLNHDAMYWYRQDPGQGLRLIYYSQIVNDFQKGDIAEGYSVSREKKESFPLTVTSAQKNPTAFYLCASSEQSLSALHFGNGTRLTVT.

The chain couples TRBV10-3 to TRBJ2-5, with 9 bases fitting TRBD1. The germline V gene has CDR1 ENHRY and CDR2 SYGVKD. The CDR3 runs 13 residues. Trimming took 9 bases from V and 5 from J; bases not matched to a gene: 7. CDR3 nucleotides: TGTGCCATAACAGGGGGCTTGAGGGAGACCCAGTACTTC. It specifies CAITGGLRETQYF.

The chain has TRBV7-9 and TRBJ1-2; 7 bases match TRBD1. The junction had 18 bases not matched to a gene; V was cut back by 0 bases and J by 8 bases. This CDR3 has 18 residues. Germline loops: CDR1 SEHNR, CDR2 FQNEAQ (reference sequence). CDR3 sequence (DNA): TGTGCCAGCAGCTTAGCCCCGGACAGGACCCTCTATGGCGGAGGCTACACCTTC. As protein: CASSLAPDRTLYGGGYTF.

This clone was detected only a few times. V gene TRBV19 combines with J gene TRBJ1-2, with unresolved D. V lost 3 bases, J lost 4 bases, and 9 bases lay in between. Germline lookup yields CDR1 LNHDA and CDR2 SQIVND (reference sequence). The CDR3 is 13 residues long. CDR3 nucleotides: TGTGCCAGTAGTATTGGGCTTGGCTATGGCTACACCTTC. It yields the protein CASSIGLGYGYTF.

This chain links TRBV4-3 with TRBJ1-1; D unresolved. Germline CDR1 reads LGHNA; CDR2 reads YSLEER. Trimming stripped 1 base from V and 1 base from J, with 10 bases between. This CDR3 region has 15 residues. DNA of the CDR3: TGCGCCAGCAGCCAAGGTATGTCCCGGAACACTGAAGCTTTCTTT. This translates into CASSQGMSRNTEAFF.

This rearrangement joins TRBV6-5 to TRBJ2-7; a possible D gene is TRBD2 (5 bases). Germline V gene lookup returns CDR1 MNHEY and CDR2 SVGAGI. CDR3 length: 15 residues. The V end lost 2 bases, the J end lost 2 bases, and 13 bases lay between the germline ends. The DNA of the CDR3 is TGTGCCAGCAGTTACACTCCCGGGGTAGCCTACGAGCAGTACTTC. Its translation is CASSYTPGVAYEQYF.

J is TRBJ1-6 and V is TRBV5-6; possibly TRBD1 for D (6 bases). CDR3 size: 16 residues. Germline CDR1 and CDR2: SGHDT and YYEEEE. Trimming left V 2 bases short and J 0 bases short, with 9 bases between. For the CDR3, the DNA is TGTGCCAGCAGCTTAGGGGGTGGCTCCTATAATTCACCCCTCCACTTT. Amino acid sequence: CASSLGGGSYNSPLHF.

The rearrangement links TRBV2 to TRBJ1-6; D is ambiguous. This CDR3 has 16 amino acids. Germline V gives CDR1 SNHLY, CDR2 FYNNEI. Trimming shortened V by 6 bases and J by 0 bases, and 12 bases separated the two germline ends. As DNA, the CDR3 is TGTGCCAGCAGGGAGTTTGCAAGCTCCTATAATTCACCCCTCCACTTT. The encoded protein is CASREFASSYNSPLHF.

This chain's CDR3 is CASSKTRGSQETQYF. The CDR3 nucleotides read TGTGCCAGCAGCAAGACGCGGGGAAGCCAAGAGACCCAGTACTTC. This chain links TRBV7-2 with TRBJ2-5, with a weak D call TRBD2 (6 bases). The germline V gene encodes CDR1 SGHTA and CDR2 FQGNSA. The ends were cut back, 5 bases at V and 1 base at J, with 14 bases in the middle. CDR3 length: 15 residues.

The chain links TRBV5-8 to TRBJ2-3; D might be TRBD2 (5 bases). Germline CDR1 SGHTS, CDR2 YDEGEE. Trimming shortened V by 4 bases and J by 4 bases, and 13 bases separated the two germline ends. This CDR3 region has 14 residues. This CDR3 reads CASSRWSDSDTQYF. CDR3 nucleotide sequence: TGTGCCAGCAGCCGATGGTCGGACTCAGATACGCAGTATTTT.

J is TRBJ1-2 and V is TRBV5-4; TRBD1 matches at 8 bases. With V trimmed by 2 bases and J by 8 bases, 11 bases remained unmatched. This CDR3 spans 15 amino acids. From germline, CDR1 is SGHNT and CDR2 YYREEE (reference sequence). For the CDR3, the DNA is TGTGCCAGCAGCTTAAACGCCAGGGGGCGCGAGGGCTACACCTTC. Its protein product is CASSLNARGREGYTF.

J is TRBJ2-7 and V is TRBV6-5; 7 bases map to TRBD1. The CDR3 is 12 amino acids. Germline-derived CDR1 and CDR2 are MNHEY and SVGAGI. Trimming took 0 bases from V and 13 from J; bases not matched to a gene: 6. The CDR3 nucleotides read TGTGCCAGCAGTTACTCGAAAGGGGGCTTATACTTC. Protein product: CASSYSKGGLYF.

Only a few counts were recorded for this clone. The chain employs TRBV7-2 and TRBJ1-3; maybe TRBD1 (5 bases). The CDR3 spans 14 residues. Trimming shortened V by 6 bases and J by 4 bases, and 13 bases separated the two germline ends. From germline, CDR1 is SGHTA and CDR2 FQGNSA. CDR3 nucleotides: TGTGCCAGCAGAGGGGCCACAACAGGAAACACCATATATTTT. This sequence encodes CASRGATTGNTIYF. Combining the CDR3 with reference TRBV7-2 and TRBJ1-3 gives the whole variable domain GAGVSQSPSNKVTEKGKDVELRCDPISGHTALYWYRQSLGQGLEFLIYFQGNSAPDKSGLPSDRFSAERTGGSVSTLTIQRTQQEDSAVYLCASRGATTGNTIYFGEGSWLTVV.

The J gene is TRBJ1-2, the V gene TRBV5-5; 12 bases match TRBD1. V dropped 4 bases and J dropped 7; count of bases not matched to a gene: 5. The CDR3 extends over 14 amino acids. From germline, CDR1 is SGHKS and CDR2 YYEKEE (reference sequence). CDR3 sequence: CASSMGQGAGGYTF. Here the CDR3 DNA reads TGTGCCAGCAGCATGGGACAGGGGGCAGGTGGCTACACCTTC.

The CDR3 loop reads CASSLGSGGPWEQYF. CDR3 sequence (DNA): TGTGCCAGCAGTTTGGGTAGCGGGGGGCCTTGGGAGCAGTACTTC. The chain links TRBV27 to TRBJ2-7; TRBD2 agrees at 10 bases. V was clipped by 3 bases and J by 7 bases; unmatched bases: 9. The CDR3 is made up of 15 amino acids. Germline V lookup: CDR1 MNHEY, CDR2 SMNVEV (reference sequence).

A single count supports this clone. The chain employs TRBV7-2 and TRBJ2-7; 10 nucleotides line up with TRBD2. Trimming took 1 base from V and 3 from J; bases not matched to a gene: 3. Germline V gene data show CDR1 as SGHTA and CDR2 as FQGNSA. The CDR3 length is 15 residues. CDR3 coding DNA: TGTGCCAGCAGCTTAGAGAGGACTAGCGGCTACGAGCAGTACTTC. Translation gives CASSLERTSGYEQYF.

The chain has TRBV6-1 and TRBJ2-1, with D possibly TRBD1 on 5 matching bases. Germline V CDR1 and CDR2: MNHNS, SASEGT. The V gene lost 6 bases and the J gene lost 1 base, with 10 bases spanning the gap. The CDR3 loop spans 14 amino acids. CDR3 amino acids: CASRQGGSYNEQFF. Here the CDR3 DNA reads TGTGCCAGCAGGCAGGGTGGGTCCTACAATGAGCAGTTCTTC.

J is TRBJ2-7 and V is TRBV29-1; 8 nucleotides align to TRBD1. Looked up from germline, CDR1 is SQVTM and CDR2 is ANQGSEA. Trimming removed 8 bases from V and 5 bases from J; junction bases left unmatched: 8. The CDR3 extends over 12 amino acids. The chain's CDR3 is CSLRTGWNEQYF. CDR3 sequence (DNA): TGCAGCTTACGGACAGGGTGGAACGAGCAGTACTTC.

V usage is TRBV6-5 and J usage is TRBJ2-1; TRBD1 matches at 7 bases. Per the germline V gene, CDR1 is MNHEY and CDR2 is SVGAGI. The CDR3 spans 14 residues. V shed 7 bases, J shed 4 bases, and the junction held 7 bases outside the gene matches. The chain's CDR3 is CASIRTGGYNEQFF. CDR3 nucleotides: TGTGCCAGCATCAGGACAGGCGGGTACAATGAGCAGTTCTTC.

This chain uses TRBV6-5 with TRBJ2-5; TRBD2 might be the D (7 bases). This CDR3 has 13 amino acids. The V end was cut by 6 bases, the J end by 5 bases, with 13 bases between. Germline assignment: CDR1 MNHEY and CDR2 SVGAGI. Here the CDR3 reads CASRRGASETQYF. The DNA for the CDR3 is TGTGCCAGCAGACGGGGGGCTAGTGAGACCCAGTACTTC.

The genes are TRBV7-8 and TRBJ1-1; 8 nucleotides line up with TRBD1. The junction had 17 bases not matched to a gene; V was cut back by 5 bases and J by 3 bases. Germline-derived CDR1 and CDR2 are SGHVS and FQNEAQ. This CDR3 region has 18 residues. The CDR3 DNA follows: TGTGCCAGCAGCCACCCGGGCTCAGGGGGCTTTAGGTACACTGAAGCTTTCTTT. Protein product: CASSHPGSGGFRYTEAFF.

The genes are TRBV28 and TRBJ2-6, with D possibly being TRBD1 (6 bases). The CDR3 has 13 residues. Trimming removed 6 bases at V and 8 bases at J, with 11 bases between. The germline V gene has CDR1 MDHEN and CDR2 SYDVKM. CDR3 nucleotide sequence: TGTGCCAGCAGACTACAGGGTTCCAACGTCCTGACTTTC. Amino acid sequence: CASRLQGSNVLTF. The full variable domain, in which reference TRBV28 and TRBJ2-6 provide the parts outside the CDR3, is DVKVTQSSRYLVKRTGEKVFLECVQDMDHENMFWYRQDPGLGLRLIYFSYDVKMKEKGDIPEGYSVSREKKERFSLILESASTNQTSMYLCASRLQGSNVLTFGAGSRLTVL.

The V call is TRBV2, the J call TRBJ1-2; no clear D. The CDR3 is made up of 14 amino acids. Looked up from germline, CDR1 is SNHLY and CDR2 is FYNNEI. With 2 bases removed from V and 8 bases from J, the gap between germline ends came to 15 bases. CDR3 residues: CASSESWTSWGYTF. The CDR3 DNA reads TGTGCCAGCAGTGAATCCTGGACTAGTTGGGGCTACACCTTC. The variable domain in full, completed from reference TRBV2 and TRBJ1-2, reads EPEVTQTPSHQVTQMGQEVILRCVPISNHLYFYWYRQILGQKVEFLVSFYNNEISEKSEIFDDQFSVERPDGSNFTLKIRSTKLEDSAMYFCASSESWTSWGYTFGSGTRLTVV.

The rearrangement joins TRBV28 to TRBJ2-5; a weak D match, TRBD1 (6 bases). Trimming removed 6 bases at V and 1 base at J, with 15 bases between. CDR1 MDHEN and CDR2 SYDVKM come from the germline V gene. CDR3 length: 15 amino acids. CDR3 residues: CASSRRGPLQETQYF. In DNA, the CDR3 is TGTGCCAGCAGCCGCAGGGGACCCCTCCAAGAGACCCAGTACTTC.

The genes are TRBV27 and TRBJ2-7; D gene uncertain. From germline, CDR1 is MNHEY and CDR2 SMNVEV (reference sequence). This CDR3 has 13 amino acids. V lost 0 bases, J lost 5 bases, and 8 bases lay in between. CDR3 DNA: TGTGCCAGCAGTTTATCGGTCAGAAACGAGCAGTACTTC. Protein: CASSLSVRNEQYF.

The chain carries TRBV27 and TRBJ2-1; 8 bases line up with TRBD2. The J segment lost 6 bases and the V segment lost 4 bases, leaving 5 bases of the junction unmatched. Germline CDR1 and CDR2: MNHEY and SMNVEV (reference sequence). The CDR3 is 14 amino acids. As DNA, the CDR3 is TGTGCCAGCAGTTCGCGGGGGGCCTTCAATGAGCAGTTCTTC. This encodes CASSSRGAFNEQFF.

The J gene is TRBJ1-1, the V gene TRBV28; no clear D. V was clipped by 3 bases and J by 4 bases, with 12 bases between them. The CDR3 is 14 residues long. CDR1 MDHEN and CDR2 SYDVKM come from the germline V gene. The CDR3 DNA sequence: TGTGCCAGCAGTTTGACGGGGTCCGGCACTGAAGCTTTCTTT. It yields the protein CASSLTGSGTEAFF.